These 28 T cell receptor beta chains came from one sample sequenced in a study of technical replicates of blood from several donors. Method: immunoSEQ multiplex PCR; TCRdb's copy keeps in-frame clones and lacks some. Here the sample spans approximately 73,000 clones, 90% to 95% being singletons. Sequences were obtained from T cells isolated from PBMCs. These receptors were collected from a human donor in good health.

Here the CDR3 reads CASSPRGGNQPQHF. The CDR3 coding sequence is TGCGCCAGCAGCCCCCGAGGAGGGAATCAGCCCCAGCATTTT. V and J are TRBV4-3 and TRBJ1-5; D call uncertain. From germline, CDR1 is LGHNA and CDR2 YSLEER. V lost 4 bases to trimming and J lost 4 bases, with 11 bases between them. The CDR3 totals 14 residues.

The chain employs TRBV5-5 and TRBJ1-2, with a possible D match to TRBD1 (5 bases). The V and J ends lost 4 bases and 1 base respectively, with 17 bases between them. The CDR3 has 16 amino acids. Germline assignment: CDR1 SGHKS and CDR2 YYEKEE (reference sequence). This chain's CDR3 is CASSVSTGRSNYGYTF. CDR3 in DNA: TGTGCCAGCAGCGTCTCCACAGGACGGAGTAACTATGGCTACACCTTC.

The rearrangement uses TRBV10-1 and TRBJ2-7, with 9 positions matching TRBD1. This CDR3 spans 16 amino acids. Germline CDR1 WNHNN, CDR2 SYGVQD (reference sequence). Losses at the gene ends were 2 bases for V and 6 bases for J; bases not matched to a gene: 11. The CDR3 DNA is TGCGCCAGCAGTGAGCGTCGGCGGACAGGGGCCTGCGAGCAGTACTTC. This codes for CASSERRRTGACEQYF.

V usage is TRBV7-6 and J usage is TRBJ2-7, with 7 bases lining up with TRBD2. The CDR3 spans 14 residues. J lost 3 bases, V lost 5 bases, and 7 bases had no gene match. The germline V gene has CDR1 SGHVS and CDR2 FNYEAQ. CDR3: CASSPRDYSYEQYF. The CDR3 DNA follows: TGTGCCAGCAGCCCAAGGGACTATAGCTACGAGCAGTACTTC.

The rearrangement links TRBV6-5 to TRBJ1-1; D possibly corresponds to TRBD1 (5 bases). The CDR3 loop spans 14 amino acids. V was cut by 2 bases and J by 3 bases, with 10 bases left in between. Germline values: CDR1 MNHEY, CDR2 SVGAGI. The CDR3 sequence: CASSYGGGYTEAFF. The CDR3 bases are TGTGCCAGCAGTTACGGGGGGGGTTACACTGAAGCTTTCTTT.

The V and J genes are TRBV5-1 and TRBJ2-7; 9 nucleotides align to TRBD2. The germline V gene encodes CDR1 SGHRS and CDR2 YFSETQ. Trimming cost V 4 bases and J 2 bases; bases outside gene matches: 7. The length of the CDR3 is 15 residues. The DNA for the CDR3 is TGCGCCAGCAGCAAAGGACTAGCGCAAACCTACGAGCAGTACTTC. The encoded protein is CASSKGLAQTYEQYF.

The chain joins TRBV29-1 to TRBJ1-1; D unclear. The CDR3 covers 11 residues. Germline assignment: CDR1 SQVTM and CDR2 ANQGSEA. V was pared by 8 bases and J by 1 base, with 8 bases between. CDR3 loop: CSYTQNTEAFF. The CDR3 DNA sequence: TGCAGCTATACACAGAACACTGAAGCTTTCTTT.

This chain uses TRBV19 with TRBJ1-5; 10 bases agree with TRBD1. CDR1 is LNHDA, CDR2 SQIVND, per germline (reference sequence). With V trimmed by 1 base and J by 3 bases, 3 bases remained unmatched. The CDR3 covers 16 residues. In nucleotides, the CDR3 is TGTGCCAGTAGTATAGGGGACAGGGGTGTCAATCAGCCCCAGCATTTT. It codes for CASSIGDRGVNQPQHF.

The chain couples TRBV18 to TRBJ1-2; 7 bases are a match to TRBD1. CDR1 is KGHSH and CDR2 is LQKENI in the germline V gene. With V trimmed by 3 bases and J by 7 bases, 8 bases remained unmatched. CDR3 length: 14 amino acids. The CDR3 here is CASSPGQLGGGYTF. CDR3 DNA: TGTGCCAGCTCACCGGGACAGCTAGGGGGTGGCTACACCTTC.

The rearrangement links TRBV11-2 to TRBJ2-3, with no clear D. CDR1 and CDR2 from the germline V gene are SGHAT and FQNNGV. The CDR3 runs to 14 residues. V lost 5 bases to trimming and J lost 4 bases, with 13 bases between them. CDR3 nucleotides: TGTGCCAGCAGCGACGCTAGAGGCCCAGATACGCAGTATTTT. Translation: CASSDARGPDTQYF.

This chain links TRBV5-6 with TRBJ1-5; a possible D gene is TRBD1 (5 bases). CDR1 is SGHDT and CDR2 is YYEEEE in the germline V gene. The V and J ends lost 2 bases and 1 base respectively, with 13 bases between them. This CDR3 is built from 16 residues. The DNA of the CDR3 is TGTGCCAGCAGCTTCTACAATCGGGGGAGCAATCAGCCCCAGCATTTT. The encoded protein is CASSFYNRGSNQPQHF.

This clone appeared a single time. V usage is TRBV18 and J usage is TRBJ2-7; no reliable D call. Germline loops: CDR1 KGHSH, CDR2 LQKENI. V dropped 5 bases and J dropped 2 bases, with 10 bases sitting between them. The length of the CDR3 is 13 residues. CDR3 in amino acids: CASSGGAPYEQYF. The CDR3 region has the DNA TGTGCCAGCTCAGGCGGCGCACCCTACGAGCAGTACTTC.

J is TRBJ1-2 and V is TRBV7-2, with 9 positions matching TRBD1. This CDR3 contains 12 residues. V was clipped by 5 bases and J by 14 bases; unmatched bases: 9. CDR1 and CDR2 from the germline V gene are SGHTA and FQGNSA. The CDR3, as DNA: TGTGCCAGCAGCCCAACGGGACAGGGAGGTACCTTC. Its protein product is CASSPTGQGGTF.

CDR3 in amino acids: CASRLAGASEQFF. CDR3 in DNA: TGCGCCAGCAGACTAGCGGGAGCTAGTGAGCAGTTCTTC. The chain carries TRBV10-2 and TRBJ2-1; 11 bases align to TRBD2. The CDR3 totals 13 residues. Trimming at V came to 6 bases and at J to 9 bases, leaving 4 bases not matched to a gene. Germline V CDR1 and CDR2: WSHSY, SAAADI.

The rearrangement links TRBV7-9 to TRBJ2-7; D ambiguous. The CDR3 is made up of 11 amino acids. With 2 bases removed from V and 6 bases from J, the gap between germline ends came to 5 bases. The germline V gene encodes CDR1 SEHNR and CDR2 FQNEAQ (reference sequence). CDR3 sequence reads: CASSLSSEQYF. In nucleotides, the CDR3 is TGTGCCAGCAGCTTATCGTCCGAGCAGTACTTC.

The J gene is TRBJ1-4, the V gene TRBV5-4; D gene ambiguous. With 3 bases removed from V and 5 bases from J, the gap between germline ends came to 11 bases. CDR1 is SGHNT and CDR2 is YYREEE in the germline V gene (reference sequence). This CDR3 region has 14 residues. CDR3 amino acids: CASSWSGGNEKLFF. Written as DNA, the CDR3 is TGTGCCAGCAGCTGGTCGGGAGGAAATGAAAAACTGTTTTTT.

This rearrangement joins TRBV11-3 to TRBJ1-4, with no clear D. Trimming stripped 4 bases from V and 5 bases from J, with 11 bases between. The CDR3 contains 14 residues. Per germline, CDR1 SGHNT and CDR2 YENEEA. The CDR3 DNA follows: TGTGCCAGCAGCTCCCGGGATAAGAATGAAAAACTGTTTTTT. It encodes CASSSRDKNEKLFF.

V gene TRBV2 combines with J gene TRBJ1-2; 7 bases align to TRBD1. Germline V gives CDR1 SNHLY, CDR2 FYNNEI. This CDR3 is built from 13 residues. V was pared by 1 base and J by 6 bases, with 2 bases of the junction left unmatched. CDR3 amino acids: CASSEEGADGYTF. The CDR3 region has the DNA TGTGCCAGCAGTGAAGAGGGGGCGGATGGCTACACCTTC.

This rearrangement joins TRBV6-5 to TRBJ2-7; the match to TRBD2 covers 7 bases. The junction had 5 bases not matched to a gene; V was cut back by 0 bases and J by 3 bases. The CDR3 contains 15 residues. The V gene's germline CDR1 is MNHEY and CDR2 SVGAGI. The CDR3 loop is CASSYSASGFYEQYF. CDR3 in DNA: TGTGCCAGCAGTTACTCTGCTAGCGGTTTCTACGAGCAGTACTTC.

This chain connects TRBV14 to TRBJ1-2; a weak D match, TRBD1 (6 bases). Germline assignment: CDR1 SGHDN and CDR2 FVKESK. There are 14 residues in the CDR3. Trimming removed 2 bases at V and 8 bases at J, with 15 bases between. The CDR3 sequence: CASSQSPGARGYTF. For the CDR3, the DNA is TGTGCCAGCAGCCAATCACCAGGGGCACGCGGCTACACCTTC.

This chain links TRBV2 with TRBJ2-2; D is ambiguous. The CDR3 covers 15 residues. V was cut by 4 bases and J by 0 bases, with 9 bases left in between. In germline, CDR1 is SNHLY, CDR2 FYNNEI. CDR3: CASSGPGANTGELFF. CDR3 nucleotide sequence: TGTGCCAGCAGTGGGCCGGGTGCGAACACCGGGGAGCTGTTTTTT. Complete variable domain (other parts from reference TRBV2 and TRBJ2-2): EPEVTQTPSHQVTQMGQEVILRCVPISNHLYFYWYRQILGQKVEFLVSFYNNEISEKSEIFDDQFSVERPDGSNFTLKIRSTKLEDSAMYFCASSGPGANTGELFFGEGSRLTVL.

The chain joins TRBV30 to TRBJ2-2, with D possibly matching TRBD2 (5 bases). With 2 bases removed from V and 1 base from J, the gap between germline ends came to 8 bases. CDR1 is GTSNPN and CDR2 is SVGIG in the germline V gene (reference sequence). The CDR3 contains 14 residues. In nucleotides, the CDR3 is TGTGCCTGGAGTTTAAGCGGGAACACCGGGGAGCTGTTTTTT. It translates to CAWSLSGNTGELFF.

The chain has TRBV19 and TRBJ2-7; 7 nucleotides line up with TRBD1. Trimming removed 5 bases from V and 2 bases from J; junction bases left unmatched: 3. The CDR3 is 13 amino acids. The germline gives CDR1 LNHDA, CDR2 SQIVND (reference sequence). The DNA for the CDR3 is TGTGCCAGTAGTTTTCAGGGGGCCTACGAGCAGTACTTC. Amino acid sequence: CASSFQGAYEQYF. Complete variable domain (other parts from reference TRBV19 and TRBJ2-7): DGGITQSPKYLFRKEGQNVTLSCEQNLNHDAMYWYRQDPGQGLRLIYYSQIVNDFQKGDIAEGYSVSREKKESFPLTVTSAQKNPTAFYLCASSFQGAYEQYFGPGTRLTVT.

J is TRBJ2-7 and V is TRBV19, with 8 nucleotides matching TRBD1. Looked up from germline, CDR1 is LNHDA and CDR2 is SQIVND (reference sequence). The CDR3 runs to 13 residues. The V segment lost 3 bases and the J segment 4 bases; nucleotides outside the gene matches: 2. The CDR3 loop is CASSMQGAYEQYF. Written as DNA, the CDR3 is TGTGCCAGTAGTATGCAGGGGGCATACGAGCAGTACTTC. The entire variable domain, with the rest obtained from reference TRBV19 and TRBJ2-7, is as follows: DGGITQSPKYLFRKEGQNVTLSCEQNLNHDAMYWYRQDPGQGLRLIYYSQIVNDFQKGDIAEGYSVSREKKESFPLTVTSAQKNPTAFYLCASSMQGAYEQYFGPGTRLTVT.

The rearrangement uses TRBV5-4 and TRBJ2-3; possibly TRBD2 for D (5 bases). CDR3 length: 14 amino acids. The V gene's germline CDR1 is SGHNT and CDR2 YYREEE (reference sequence). With 0 bases removed from V and 2 bases from J, the gap between germline ends came to 7 bases. The DNA of the CDR3 is TGTGCCAGCAGCTTGGGAGGGTACACAGATACGCAGTATTTT. It yields the protein CASSLGGYTDTQYF.

The chain couples TRBV10-3 to TRBJ2-1, with 9 bases identical to TRBD1. V gave up 3 bases and J gave up 9 bases; unmatched junction bases: 9. This CDR3 comprises 15 residues. CDR1 is ENHRY, CDR2 SYGVKD, per germline. The CDR3: CAISDSGTGQREQFF. The DNA of the CDR3 is TGTGCCATCAGTGACAGCGGGACAGGGCAGCGTGAGCAGTTCTTC.

The V and J genes are TRBV10-3 and TRBJ1-1; D ambiguous. Trimming took 10 bases from V and 4 from J, leaving 16 bases between them. The germline V gene encodes CDR1 ENHRY and CDR2 SYGVKD. The CDR3 covers 13 residues. The CDR3 nucleotides are TGTGCCACCACCGTCATGTCGGGCACTGAAGCTTTCTTT. Amino acid sequence: CATTVMSGTEAFF.

The chain couples TRBV7-2 to TRBJ1-2; TRBD1 aligns across 7 bases. This CDR3 comprises 12 residues. The V gene's germline CDR1 is SGHTA and CDR2 FQGNSA. The V and J ends lost 5 bases and 6 bases, in that order; junction bases with no gene match: 3. CDR3 region: CASSPTGHGYTF. CDR3 nucleotide sequence: TGTGCCAGCAGCCCGACAGGGCATGGCTACACCTTC.